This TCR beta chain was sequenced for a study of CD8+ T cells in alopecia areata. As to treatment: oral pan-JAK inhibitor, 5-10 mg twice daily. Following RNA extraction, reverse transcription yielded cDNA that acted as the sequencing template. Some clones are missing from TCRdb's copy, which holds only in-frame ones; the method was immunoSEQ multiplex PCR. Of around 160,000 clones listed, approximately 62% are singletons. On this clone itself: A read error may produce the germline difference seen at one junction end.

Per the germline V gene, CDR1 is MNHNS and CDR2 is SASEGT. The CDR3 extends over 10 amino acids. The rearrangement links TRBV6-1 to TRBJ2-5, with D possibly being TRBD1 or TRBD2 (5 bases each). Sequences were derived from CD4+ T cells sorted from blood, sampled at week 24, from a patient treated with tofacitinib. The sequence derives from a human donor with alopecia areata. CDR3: CASSNREQDF. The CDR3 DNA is TGTGCCAGCAGCAACCGGGAACAGGACTTC.